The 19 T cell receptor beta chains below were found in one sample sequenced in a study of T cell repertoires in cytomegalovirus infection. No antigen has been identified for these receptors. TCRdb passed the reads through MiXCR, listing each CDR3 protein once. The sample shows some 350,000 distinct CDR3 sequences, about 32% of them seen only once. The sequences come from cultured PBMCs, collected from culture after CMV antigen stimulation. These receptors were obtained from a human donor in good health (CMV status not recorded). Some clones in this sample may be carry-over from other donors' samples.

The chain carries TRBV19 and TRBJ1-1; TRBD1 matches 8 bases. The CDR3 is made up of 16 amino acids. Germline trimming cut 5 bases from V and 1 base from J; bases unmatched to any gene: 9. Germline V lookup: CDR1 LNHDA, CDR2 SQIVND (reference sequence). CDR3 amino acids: CASSSPRGQANTEAFF. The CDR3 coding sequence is TGTGCCAGTAGTTCCCCCCGGGGACAGGCGAACACTGAAGCTTTCTTT.

This chain's CDR3 is CSARVARGLNTEAFF. For the CDR3, the DNA is TGCAGTGCTAGAGTGGCCAGGGGTTTGAACACTGAAGCTTTCTTT. V is TRBV20-1 and J is TRBJ1-1, with D maybe TRBD1 (6 bases). The V end lost 1 base, the J end lost 0 bases, and 12 bases lay between the germline ends. CDR3 length: 15 amino acids. Germline lookup yields CDR1 DFQATT and CDR2 SNEGSKA (reference sequence).

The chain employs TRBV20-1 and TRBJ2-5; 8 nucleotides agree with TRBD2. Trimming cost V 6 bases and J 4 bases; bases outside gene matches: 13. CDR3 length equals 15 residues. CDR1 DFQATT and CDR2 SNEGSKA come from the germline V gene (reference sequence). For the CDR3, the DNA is TGCAGTGCCAAGGAGCGACTAGCGTCGAGAGAGACCCAGTACTTC. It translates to CSAKERLASRETQYF.

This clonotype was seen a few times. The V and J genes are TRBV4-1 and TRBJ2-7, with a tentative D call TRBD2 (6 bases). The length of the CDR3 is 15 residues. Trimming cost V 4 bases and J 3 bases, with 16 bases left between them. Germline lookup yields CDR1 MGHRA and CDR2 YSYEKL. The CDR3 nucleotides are TGCGCCAGCAGCCCCACGGCGGGGATTCTCTACGAGCAGTACTTC. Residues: CASSPTAGILYEQYF.

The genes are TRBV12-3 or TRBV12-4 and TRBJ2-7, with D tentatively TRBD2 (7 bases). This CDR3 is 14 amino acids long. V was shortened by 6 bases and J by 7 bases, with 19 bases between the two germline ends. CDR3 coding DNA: TGTGCCAGCAGCGCCGACGGGGGGCTAAGGGAGCAGTACGTC. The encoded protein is CASSADGGLREQYV.

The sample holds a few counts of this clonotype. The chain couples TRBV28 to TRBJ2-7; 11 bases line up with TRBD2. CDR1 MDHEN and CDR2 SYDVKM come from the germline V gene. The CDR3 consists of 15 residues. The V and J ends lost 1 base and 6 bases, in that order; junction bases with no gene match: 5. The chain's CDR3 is CASSLFTSGSREQYF. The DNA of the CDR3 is TGTGCCAGCAGTTTATTTACTAGCGGGAGTCGCGAGCAGTACTTC.

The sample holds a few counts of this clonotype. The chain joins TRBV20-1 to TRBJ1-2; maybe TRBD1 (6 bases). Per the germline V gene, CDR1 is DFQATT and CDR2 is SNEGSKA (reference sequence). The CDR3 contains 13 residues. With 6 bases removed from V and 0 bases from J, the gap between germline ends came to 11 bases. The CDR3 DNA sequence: TGCAGTGCCGGACAGCAATCTAACTATGGCTACACCTTC. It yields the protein CSAGQQSNYGYTF.

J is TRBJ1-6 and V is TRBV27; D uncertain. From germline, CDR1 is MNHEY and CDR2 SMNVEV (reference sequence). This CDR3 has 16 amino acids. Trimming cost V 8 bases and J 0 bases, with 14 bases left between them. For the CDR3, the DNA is TGTGCCAGCCCTCTTCAGAACAGCTCCTATAATTCACCCCTCCACTTT. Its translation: CASPLQNSSYNSPLHF.

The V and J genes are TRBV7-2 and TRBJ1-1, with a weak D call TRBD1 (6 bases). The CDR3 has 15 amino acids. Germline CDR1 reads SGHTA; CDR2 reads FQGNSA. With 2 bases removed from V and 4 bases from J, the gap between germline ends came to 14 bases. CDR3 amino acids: CASSLKAGAGTEAFF. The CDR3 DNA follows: TGTGCCAGCAGCTTAAAGGCAGGGGCCGGCACTGAAGCTTTCTTT. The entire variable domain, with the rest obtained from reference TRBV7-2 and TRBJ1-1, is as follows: GAGVSQSPSNKVTEKGKDVELRCDPISGHTALYWYRQSLGQGLEFLIYFQGNSAPDKSGLPSDRFSAERTGGSVSTLTIQRTQQEDSAVYLCASSLKAGAGTEAFFGQGTRLTVV.

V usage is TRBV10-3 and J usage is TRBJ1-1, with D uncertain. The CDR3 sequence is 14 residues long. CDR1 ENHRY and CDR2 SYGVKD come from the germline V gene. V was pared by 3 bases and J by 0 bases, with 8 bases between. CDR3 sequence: CAISDRQMNTEAFF. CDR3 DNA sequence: TGTGCCATCAGTGATAGGCAGATGAACACTGAAGCTTTCTTT.

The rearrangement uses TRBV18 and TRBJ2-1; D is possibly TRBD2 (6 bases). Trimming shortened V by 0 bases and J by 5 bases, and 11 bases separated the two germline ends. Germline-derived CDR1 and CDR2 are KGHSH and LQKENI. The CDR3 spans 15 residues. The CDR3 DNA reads TGTGCCAGCTCACCACCCGGCGGAGGGAACAATGAGCAGTTCTTC. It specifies CASSPPGGGNNEQFF.

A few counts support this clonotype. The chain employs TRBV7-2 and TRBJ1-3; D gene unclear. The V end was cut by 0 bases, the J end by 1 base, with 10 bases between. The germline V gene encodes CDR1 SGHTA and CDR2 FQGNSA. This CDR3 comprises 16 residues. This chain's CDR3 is CASSLAVTTSGNTIYF. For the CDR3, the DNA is TGTGCCAGCAGCTTAGCGGTGACAACTTCTGGAAACACCATATATTTT.

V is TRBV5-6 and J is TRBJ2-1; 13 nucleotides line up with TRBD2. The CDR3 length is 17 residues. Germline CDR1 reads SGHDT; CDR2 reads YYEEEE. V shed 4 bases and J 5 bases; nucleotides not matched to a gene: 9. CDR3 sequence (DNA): TGTGCCAGCAGCATGACTAGCGGGAGGTTCTTTGACAATGAGCAGTTCTTC. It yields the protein CASSMTSGRFFDNEQFF.

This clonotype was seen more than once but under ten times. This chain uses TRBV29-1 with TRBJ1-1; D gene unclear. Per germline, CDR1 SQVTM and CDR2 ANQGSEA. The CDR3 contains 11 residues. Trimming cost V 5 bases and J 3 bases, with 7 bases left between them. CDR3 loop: CSVKGYTEAFF. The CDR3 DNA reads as TGCAGCGTTAAGGGTTACACTGAAGCTTTCTTT.

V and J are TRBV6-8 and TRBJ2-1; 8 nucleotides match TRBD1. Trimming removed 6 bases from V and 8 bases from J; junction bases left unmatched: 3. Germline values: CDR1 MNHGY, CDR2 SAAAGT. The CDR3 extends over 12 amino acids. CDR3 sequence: CASRGQGHEQFF. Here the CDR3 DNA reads TGTGCCAGCAGAGGACAGGGCCATGAGCAGTTCTTC.

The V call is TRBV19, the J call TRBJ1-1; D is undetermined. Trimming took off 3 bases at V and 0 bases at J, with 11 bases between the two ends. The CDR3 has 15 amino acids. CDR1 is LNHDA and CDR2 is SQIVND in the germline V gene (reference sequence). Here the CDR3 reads CASSIVGQVNTEAFF. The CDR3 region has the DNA TGTGCCAGTAGTATCGTCGGGCAAGTGAACACTGAAGCTTTCTTT.

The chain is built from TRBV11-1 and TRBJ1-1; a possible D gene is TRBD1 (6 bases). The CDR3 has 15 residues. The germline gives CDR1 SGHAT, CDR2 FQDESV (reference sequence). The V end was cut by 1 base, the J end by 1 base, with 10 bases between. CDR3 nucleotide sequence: TGTGCCAGCAGCTTAGTCTCGACAGGGAACACTGAAGCTTTCTTT. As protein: CASSLVSTGNTEAFF.

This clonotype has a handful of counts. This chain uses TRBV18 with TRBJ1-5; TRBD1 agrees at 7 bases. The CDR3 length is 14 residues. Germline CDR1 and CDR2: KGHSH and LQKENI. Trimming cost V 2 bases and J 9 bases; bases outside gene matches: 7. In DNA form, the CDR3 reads TGTGCCAGCTCACCAGGACCCCAGGGGGGGCCCCAGCATTTT. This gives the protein CASSPGPQGGPQHF.

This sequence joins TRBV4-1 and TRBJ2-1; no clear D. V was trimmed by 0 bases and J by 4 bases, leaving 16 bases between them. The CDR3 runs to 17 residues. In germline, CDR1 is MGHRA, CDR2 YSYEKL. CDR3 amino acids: CASSQEGIDGPYNEQFF. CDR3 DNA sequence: TGCGCCAGCAGCCAAGAGGGTATAGACGGGCCATACAATGAGCAGTTCTTC.